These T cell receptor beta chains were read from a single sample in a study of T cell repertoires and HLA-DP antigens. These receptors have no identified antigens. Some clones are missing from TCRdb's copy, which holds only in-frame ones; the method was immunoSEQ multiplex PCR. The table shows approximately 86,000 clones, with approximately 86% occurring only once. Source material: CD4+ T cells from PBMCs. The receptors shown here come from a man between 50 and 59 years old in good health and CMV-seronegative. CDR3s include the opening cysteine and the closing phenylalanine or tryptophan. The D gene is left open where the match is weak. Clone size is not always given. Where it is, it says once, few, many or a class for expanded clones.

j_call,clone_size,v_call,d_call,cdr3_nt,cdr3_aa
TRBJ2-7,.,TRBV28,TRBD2,TGTGCCAGCAGTTCAGGGAAGCGGGACTCCTACGAGCAGTACTTC,CASSSGKRDSYEQYF
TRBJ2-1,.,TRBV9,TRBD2,TGTGCCAGCAGCGTAGTTGGTAGCGGGAGGATCAATGAGCAGTTCTTC,CASSVVGSGRINEQFF
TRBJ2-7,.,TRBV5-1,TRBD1,TGCGCCAGCAGCTCCAGGGGGCTCGACGACGAGCAGTACTTC,CASSSRGLDDEQYF
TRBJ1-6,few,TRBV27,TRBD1,TGTGCCAGCAGTTTGTCCGGGACAGCCAATTCACCCCTCCACTTT,CASSLSGTANSPLHF
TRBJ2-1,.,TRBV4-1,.,TGCGCCAGCAGCCAAGAGCAAGGTATGAATGAGCAGTTCTTC,CASSQEQGMNEQFF
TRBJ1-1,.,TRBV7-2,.,TGTACCAGCAGCCCGAAGGTTTCCGTCAGAAACACTGAAGCTTTCTTT,CTSSPKVSVRNTEAFF
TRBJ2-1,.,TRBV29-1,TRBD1,TGCAGCGTGGCTACCGGGACAGGGGCCAATGAGCAGTTCTTC,CSVATGTGANEQFF
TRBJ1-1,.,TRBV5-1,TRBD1,TGCGCCAGCGAAAAAGGGACAGGGAACACTGAAGCTTTCTTT,CASEKGTGNTEAFF
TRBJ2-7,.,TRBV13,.,TGTGCCAGCAGCTTCCCCTGGCTAGCCCACGAGCAGTACTTC,CASSFPWLAHEQYF
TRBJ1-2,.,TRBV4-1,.,TGCGCCAGCAGCCAGGAAGAGCAGCGCTATGGCTACACCTTC,CASSQEEQRYGYTF
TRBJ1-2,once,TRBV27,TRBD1,TGTGCCAGCAGTTCCTGGGACAGATCTAACTATGGCTACACCTTC,CASSSWDRSNYGYTF
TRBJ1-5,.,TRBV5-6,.,TGTGCCAGCAGCCCGTCAGTAGGGCTACTGGCAGGGCAGCCCCAGCATTTT,CASSPSVGLLAGQPQHF
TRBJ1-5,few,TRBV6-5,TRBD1,TGTGCCAGCAGTTGGGACAGTAATCAGCCCCAGCATTTT,CASSWDSNQPQHF
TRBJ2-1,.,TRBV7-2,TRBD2,TGTGCCAGCAGCTCCCCCCTAGCGGGGGGGATCCCCTACAATGAGCAGTTCTTC,CASSSPLAGGIPYNEQFF
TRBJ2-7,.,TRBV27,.,TGTGCCAGCAGCCCTACCGGGCTCTCCTACGAGCAGTACTTC,CASSPTGLSYEQYF
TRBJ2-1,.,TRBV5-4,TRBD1,TGTGCCAGCAGCAGACAGGGGAGCTCCTACAATGAGCAGTTCTTC,CASSRQGSSYNEQFF